This T cell receptor (beta chain) was captured in a study of cytomegalovirus exposure and HLA in healthy donors (dated by TCRdb to about 2017). Notes on the research overall: The 550 to 750 repertoires of the first cohort and the roughly 110 validation repertoires were produced on the same platform, according to a later analysis. The study was designed to test whether signatures of past pathogen exposure could be identified by cataloging public T cell receptors. A separate validation cohort of 100 to 150 different subjects was used in addition to the roughly 700-subject first cohort. To predict cytomegalovirus infection status, the study combined high-throughput TCR immunosequencing, statistical association of individual TCRs with disease status, and machine learning.

Preparation of the library involved the immunoSEQ multiplex PCR assay. As for the authors' bioinformatics: A statistical classification framework was developed to diagnose cytomegalovirus status using the catalog of TCR beta chain sequences. Drawn from immuneACCESS, this table holds only the in-frame rearrangements with V and J called that TCRdb kept. Clones are partly lost; checked studies trace under half to an unresolved V gene and leave the rest unexplained. That table is the source of V, J and clone size, and D and trimming were worked out from the DNA. In all, the sample holds 90,000 to 130,000 clones, and roughly 87% of those were seen once. The top ten clones comprise approximately 1.9% of the sample. As regards this clone: Its antigen is not yet known. Base quality data are lacking; no much larger clone is found one base away. The sample carries other DNA sequences with the same CDR3.

Results and caveats for the whole study, not just this receptor: A few of the identified cytomegalovirus-associated TCR beta chains were confirmed in vitro to be specific for cytomegalovirus antigens. The validation cohort had no HLA typing available for a later analysis, so co-occurrence within that cohort was assessed over all 130 or so repertoires. The study listed around 160 TCR beta chains as associated with cytomegalovirus. Subsequent analysis determined that TCRs grouped into clusters in the first cohort also showed a tendency toward co-occurrence across the roughly 120 validation repertoires, and about 93% of cluster scores exceeded 0. The classifier was reported to diagnose cytomegalovirus status with high specificity and sensitivity in both the original and validation cohorts. Most TCR sequences were observed very rarely across donors, whereas some public TCRs were present in many individuals. According to the authors, the approach could potentially be generalized to other disease states and immunological phenotypes.

Separate from the approximately 700-subject first cohort, the validation cohort of around 130 subjects was the group to which the donors belonged. The sample taken for sequencing was PBMCs. This receptor was identified in a woman between 18 and 30 years old in good health and CMV-seronegative.

This receptor has the CDR3 CASSLGGTGNEKLFF. In nucleotides, the sequence is TGTGCCAGCAGCTTAGGGGGCACGGGGAATGAAAAACTGTTTTTT. Recombination connected TRBV5-4 to TRBJ1-4, and TRBD1 aligns with 7 junction nucleotides. The germline V and J ends show losses of 2 bases and 5 bases respectively, and no gene match explains 6 bases of the junction. The germline V gene (reference sequence) yields SGHNT for CDR1 and YYREEE for CDR2. The CDR3 sequence holds 15 residues, the cysteine and phenylalanine included. The kept DNA is CDR3 alone, 45 bases in frame from the first base. Reference TRBV5-4 and TRBJ1-4 proteins supply the regions before and after the CDR3; the full variable domain is: ETGVTQSPTHLIKTRGQQVTLRCSSQSGHNTVSWYQQALGQGPQFIFQYYREEENGRGNFPPRFSGLQFPNYSSELNVNALELDDSALYLCASSLGGTGNEKLFFGSGTQLSVL.